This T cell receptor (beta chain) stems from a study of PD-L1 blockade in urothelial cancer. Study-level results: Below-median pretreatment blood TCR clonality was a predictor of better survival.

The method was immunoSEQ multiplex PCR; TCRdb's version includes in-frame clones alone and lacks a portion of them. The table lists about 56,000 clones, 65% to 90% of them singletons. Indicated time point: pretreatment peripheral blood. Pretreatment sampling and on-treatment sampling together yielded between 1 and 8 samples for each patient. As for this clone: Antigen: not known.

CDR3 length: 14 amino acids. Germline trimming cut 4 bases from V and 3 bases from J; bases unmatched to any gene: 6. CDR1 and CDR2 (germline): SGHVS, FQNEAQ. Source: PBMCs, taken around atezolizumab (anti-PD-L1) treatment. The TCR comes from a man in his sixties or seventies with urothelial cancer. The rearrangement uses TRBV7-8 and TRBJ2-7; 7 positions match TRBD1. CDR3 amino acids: CASSSTRQGYEQYF. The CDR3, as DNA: TGTGCCAGCAGCTCGACGAGACAGGGCTACGAGCAGTACTTC. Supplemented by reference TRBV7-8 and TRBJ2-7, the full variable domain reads GAGVSQSPRYKVAKRGQDVALRCDPISGHVSLFWYQQALGQGPEFLTYFQNEAQLDKSGLPSDRFFAERPEGSVSTLKIQRTQQEDSAVYLCASSSTRQGYEQYFGPGTRLTVT.